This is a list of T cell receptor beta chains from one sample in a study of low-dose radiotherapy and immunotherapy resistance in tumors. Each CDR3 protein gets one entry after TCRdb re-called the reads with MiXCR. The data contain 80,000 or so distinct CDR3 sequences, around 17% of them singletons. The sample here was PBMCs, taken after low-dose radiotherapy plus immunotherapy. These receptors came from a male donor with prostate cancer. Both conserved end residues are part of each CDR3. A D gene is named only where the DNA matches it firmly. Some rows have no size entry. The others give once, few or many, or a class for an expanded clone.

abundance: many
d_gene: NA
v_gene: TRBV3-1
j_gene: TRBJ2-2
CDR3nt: TGTGCCAGCAGCCAAGGGTCGGGGAGCCCCGGGGAGCTGTTTTTT
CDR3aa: CASSQGSGSPGELFF

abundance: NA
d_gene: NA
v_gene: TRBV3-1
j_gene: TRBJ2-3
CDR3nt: TGTGCCAGCAGCCAGACAGATACGCAGTATTTT
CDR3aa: CASSQTDTQYF

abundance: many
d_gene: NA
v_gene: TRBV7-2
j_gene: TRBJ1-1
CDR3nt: TGTGCCAGCAGAAACCCCGGGCCGGGGGTCTTCCTCCCTGAAGCTTTCTTT
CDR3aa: CASRNPGPGVFLPEAFF

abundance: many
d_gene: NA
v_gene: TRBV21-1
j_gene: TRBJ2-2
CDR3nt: TGTGCCAGCAGCCCAAGGACGGGGCCGAACACCGGGGAGCTGTTTTTT
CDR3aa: CASSPRTGPNTGELFF

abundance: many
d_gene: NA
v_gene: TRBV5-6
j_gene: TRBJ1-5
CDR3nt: TGTGCCAGCAGCCTGGGAGGGGGACAACAGCCCCAGCATTTT
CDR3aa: CASSLGGGQQPQHF

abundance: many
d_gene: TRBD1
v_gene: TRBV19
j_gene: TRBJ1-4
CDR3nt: TGTGCCAGTAGTTCGACAGGGGGGTGGACTAATGAAAAACTGTTTTTT
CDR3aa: CASSSTGGWTNEKLFF

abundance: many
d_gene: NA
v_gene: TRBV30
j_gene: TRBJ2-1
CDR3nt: TGTGCCTGGAAGGTTGCGGACCCCTCCTACAATGAGCAGTTCTTC
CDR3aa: CAWKVADPSYNEQFF

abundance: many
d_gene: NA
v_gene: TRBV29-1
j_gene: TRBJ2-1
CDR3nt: TGCAGCGTGCACCGGTATAGCGAGCCAGGCAATGAGCAGTTCTTC
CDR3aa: CSVHRYSEPGNEQFF

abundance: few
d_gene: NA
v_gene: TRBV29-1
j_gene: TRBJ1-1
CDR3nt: TGCAGCGTTGGGGTGGGTGGAACTGAAGCTTTCTTT
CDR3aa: CSVGVGGTEAFF

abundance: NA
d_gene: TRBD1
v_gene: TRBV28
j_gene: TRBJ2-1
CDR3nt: TGTGCCAGCAGTGGGTTTTTGGGGACAGGGGGATACAATGAGCAGTTCTTC
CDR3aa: CASSGFLGTGGYNEQFF

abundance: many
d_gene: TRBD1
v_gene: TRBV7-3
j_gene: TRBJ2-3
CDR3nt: TGTGCCAGCAGCATGGACAGGGTGCAAACAGATACGCAGTATTTT
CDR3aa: CASSMDRVQTDTQYF

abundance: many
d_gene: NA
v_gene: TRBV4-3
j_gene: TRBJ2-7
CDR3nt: TGCGCCAGCAGCGGGGACCTTAACTACGAGCAGTACTTC
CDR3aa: CASSGDLNYEQYF

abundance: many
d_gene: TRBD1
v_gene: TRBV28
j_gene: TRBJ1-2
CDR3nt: TGTGCCAGCAGTTCCTCGACAGGGGGGTCTTTTGGCTACACCTTC
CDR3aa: CASSSSTGGSFGYTF

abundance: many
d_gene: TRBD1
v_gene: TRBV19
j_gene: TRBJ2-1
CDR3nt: TGTGCCAGTAGTCGGGCACAGGGGGCTACCTACAATGAGCAGTTCTTC
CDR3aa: CASSRAQGATYNEQFF

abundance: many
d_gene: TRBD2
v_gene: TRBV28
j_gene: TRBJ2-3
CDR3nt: TGTGCCAGCAGTTTGTCGGGGGGGAAAGGTACGCAGTATTTT
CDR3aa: CASSLSGGKGTQYF

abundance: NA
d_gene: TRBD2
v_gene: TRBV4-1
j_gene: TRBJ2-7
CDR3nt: TGCGCCAGCAGCCGTATAGCGGGGTTTATCTACGAGCAGTACTTC
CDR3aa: CASSRIAGFIYEQYF

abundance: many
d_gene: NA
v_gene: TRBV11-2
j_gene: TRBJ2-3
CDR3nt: TGTGCCAGCACGCGACGGAGAAGCACAGATACGCAGTATTTT
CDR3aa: CASTRRRSTDTQYF

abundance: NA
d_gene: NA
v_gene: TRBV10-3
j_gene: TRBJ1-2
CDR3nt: TGTGCCATCAGCGGTGGGCAGGCACATGGCTACACCTTC
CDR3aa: CAISGGQAHGYTF

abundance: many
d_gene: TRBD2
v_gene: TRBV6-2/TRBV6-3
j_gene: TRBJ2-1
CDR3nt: TGTGCCAGCACCACCCTACTAGCGGGAAGGTACAATGAGCAGTTCTTC
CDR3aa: CASTTLLAGRYNEQFF

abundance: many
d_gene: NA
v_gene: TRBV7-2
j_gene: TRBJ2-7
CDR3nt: TGTGCCAGCAGCTCCCTTTTTGGGCGGGACAGCTCCTACGAGCAGTACTTC
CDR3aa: CASSSLFGRDSSYEQYF

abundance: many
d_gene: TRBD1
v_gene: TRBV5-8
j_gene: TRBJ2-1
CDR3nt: TGTGCCAGCAGCTTACGACAGGGAGCCGGGTCCTACAATGAGCAGTTCTTC
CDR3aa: CASSLRQGAGSYNEQFF

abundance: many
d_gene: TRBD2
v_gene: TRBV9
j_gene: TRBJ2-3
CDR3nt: TGTGCCAGCAGCGCTAGCGGGAGGCCCGTAGATACGCAGTATTTT
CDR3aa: CASSASGRPVDTQYF

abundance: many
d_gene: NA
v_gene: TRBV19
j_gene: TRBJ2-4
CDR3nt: TGTGCCAGTAGTATAGATGGACGGGTCATAGCCAAAAACATTCAGTACTTC
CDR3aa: CASSIDGRVIAKNIQYF

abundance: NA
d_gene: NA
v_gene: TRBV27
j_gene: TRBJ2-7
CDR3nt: TGTGCCAGCAGTTCTCTGGGGGCCCAAGACTACGAGCAGTACTTC
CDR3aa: CASSSLGAQDYEQYF

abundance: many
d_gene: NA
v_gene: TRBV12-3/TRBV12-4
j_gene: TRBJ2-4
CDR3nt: TGTGCCAGCAGTTTAGGTCCCAAAAACATTCAGTACTTC
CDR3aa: CASSLGPKNIQYF

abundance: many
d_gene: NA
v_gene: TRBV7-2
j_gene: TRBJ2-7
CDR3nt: TGTGCCAGCAGCTTAGGGCCGGGATACGAGCAGTACTTC
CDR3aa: CASSLGPGYEQYF

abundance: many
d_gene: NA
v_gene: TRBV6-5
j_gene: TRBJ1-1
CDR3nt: TGTGCCAGCAGTAGCCGTACGGGGTACACTGAAGCTTTCTTT
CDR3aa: CASSSRTGYTEAFF

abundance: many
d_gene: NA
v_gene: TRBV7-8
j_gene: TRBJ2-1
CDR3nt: TGTGCCAGCAGCCCGCCCCCCAGTAGCCGCCGGAGCTCCTACAATGAGCAGTTCTTC
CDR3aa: CASSPPPSSRRSSYNEQFF

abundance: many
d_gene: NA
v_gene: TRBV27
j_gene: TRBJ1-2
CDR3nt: TGTGCCAGCAGGCCCCTTGGGACTGCTAACTATGGCTACACCTTC
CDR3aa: CASRPLGTANYGYTF

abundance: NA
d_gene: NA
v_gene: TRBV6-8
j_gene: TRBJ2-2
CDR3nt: NA
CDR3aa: CASSTPTSGSPVTGELFFF

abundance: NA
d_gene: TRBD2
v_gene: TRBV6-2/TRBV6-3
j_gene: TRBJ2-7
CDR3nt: TGTGCCAGCAGTGAGGACGGGACTAGCGGCTACGAGCAGTACTTC
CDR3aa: CASSEDGTSGYEQYF

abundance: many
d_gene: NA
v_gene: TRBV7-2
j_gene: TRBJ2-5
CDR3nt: TGTGCCAGCACCCCACAGGGAAATCAAGAGACCCAGTACTTC
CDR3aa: CASTPQGNQETQYF

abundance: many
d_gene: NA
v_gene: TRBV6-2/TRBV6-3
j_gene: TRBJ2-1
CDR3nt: TGTGCCAGCACCCCCCGCACGTACAATGAGCAGTTCTTC
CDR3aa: CASTPRTYNEQFF

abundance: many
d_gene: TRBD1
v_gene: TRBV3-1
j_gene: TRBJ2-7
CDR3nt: TGTGCCAGCAGCCAAGAGAGGACGGGACAGGGGCCGTACGAGCAGTACTTC
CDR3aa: CASSQERTGQGPYEQYF

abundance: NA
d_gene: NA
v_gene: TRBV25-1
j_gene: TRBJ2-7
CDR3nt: TGTGCCAGCAGTGAACCAACAGGGCACGAGCAGTACTTC
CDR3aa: CASSEPTGHEQYF

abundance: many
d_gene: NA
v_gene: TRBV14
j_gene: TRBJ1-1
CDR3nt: TGTGCCAGCGCGCAGCGCGGGATAAACACTGAAGCTTTCTTT
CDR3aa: CASAQRGINTEAFF

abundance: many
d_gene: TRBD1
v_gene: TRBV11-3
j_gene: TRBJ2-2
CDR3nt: TGTGCCAGCAGCCCCGGACAGGGTCACACCGGGGAGCTGTTTTTT
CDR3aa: CASSPGQGHTGELFF

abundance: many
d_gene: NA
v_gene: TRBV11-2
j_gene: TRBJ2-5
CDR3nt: TGTGCCAGCAGCTTAGTGGGGCATGAAGAGACCCAGTACTTC
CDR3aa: CASSLVGHEETQYF

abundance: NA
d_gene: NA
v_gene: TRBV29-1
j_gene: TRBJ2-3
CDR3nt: TGCAGCGTTGAAGTGGTATCCAGCACAGATACGCAGTATTTT
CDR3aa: CSVEVVSSTDTQYF

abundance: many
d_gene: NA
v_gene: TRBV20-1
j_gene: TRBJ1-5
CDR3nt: TGCAGTGCCCTACCCCAGGGGACCTATAGCAATCAGCCCCAGCATTTT
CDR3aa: CSALPQGTYSNQPQHF

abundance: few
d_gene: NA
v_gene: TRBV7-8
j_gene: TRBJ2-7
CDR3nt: TGTGCCAGCAGCTTAGTACTGGGAGGCTACGAGCAGTACTTC
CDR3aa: CASSLVLGGYEQYF

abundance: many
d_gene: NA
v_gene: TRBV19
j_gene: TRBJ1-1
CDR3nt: TGTGCCAGTAGTAACCAGGCAGCGTCGTTGAACACTGAAGCTTTCTTT
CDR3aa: CASSNQAASLNTEAFF

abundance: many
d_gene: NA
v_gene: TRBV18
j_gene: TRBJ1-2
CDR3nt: TGTGCCAGCTCACCGTCGGGACTGACGGATTATGGCTACACCTTC
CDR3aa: CASSPSGLTDYGYTF

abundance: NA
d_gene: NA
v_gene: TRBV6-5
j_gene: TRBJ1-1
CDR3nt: TGTGCCAGCAGTACGCCTCGCGGGGGGGGCACTGAAGCTTTCTTT
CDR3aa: CASSTPRGGGTEAFF

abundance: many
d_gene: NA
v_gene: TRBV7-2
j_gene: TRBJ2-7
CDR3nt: TGTGCCAGCAGCTTAGATCTCCCTGGGGGCGAGCAGTACTTC
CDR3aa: CASSLDLPGGEQYF

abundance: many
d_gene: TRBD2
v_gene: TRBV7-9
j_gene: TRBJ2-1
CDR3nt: TGTGCCAGCAGCTTAGGGGGGACTACCAATGAGCAGTTCTTC
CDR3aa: CASSLGGTTNEQFF